These 9 T cell receptor beta chains were all obtained from the same sample, sequenced in a study of read filtering for tumor transcriptome and immune sequencing. From approximately 430 ng of RNA, a library with molecular barcoded alpha/delta and beta/gamma adaptors was made. TCRdb called the reads again in MiXCR, with one record for every CDR3 protein. The sample consists of around 140,000 distinct CDR3 sequences, around 13% of them appearing once. Sequences were obtained from a population of CD138-negative cells sorted from bone marrow. Receptor source: a donor aged 40 or over with multiple myeloma.

This clonotype was picked up many times. This chain joins TRBV20-1 and TRBJ2-7; 10 nucleotides align to TRBD2. This CDR3 has 13 residues. Germline V CDR1 and CDR2: DFQATT, SNEGSKA (reference sequence). V lost 6 bases and J lost 0; bases outside the gene matches: 2. The CDR3 sequence is CSAVAGGSYEQYF. CDR3 bases: TGCAGTGCGGTAGCGGGAGGCTCCTACGAGCAGTACTTC.

This clonotype was counted at least ten times. CDR3 loop: CASSYRRKTEQYF. The CDR3 DNA is TGTGCCAGCAGTTATCGCCGGAAGACCGAGCAGTACTTC. The chain combines TRBV6-5 with TRBJ2-7; no definite D call. Trimming shortened V by 3 bases and J by 6 bases, and 12 bases separated the two germline ends. The germline V gene encodes CDR1 MNHEY and CDR2 SVGAGI. The CDR3 sequence is 13 residues long.

In this sample, this clonotype turned up a few times. The chain carries TRBV10-3 and TRBJ1-4; maybe TRBD1 (5 bases). The CDR3 has 14 residues. The V gene's germline CDR1 is ENHRY and CDR2 SYGVKD. Trimming took 11 bases from V and 7 from J, leaving 20 bases between them. The CDR3 here is CASRVGTGREKLFF. The CDR3 region has the DNA TGTGCCTCCCGGGTCGGCACGGGGCGTGAAAAACTGTTTTTT.

This clonotype was observed at least ten times. The chain carries TRBV30 and TRBJ2-1; D is unresolved. CDR1 and CDR2 from the germline V gene are GTSNPN and SVGIG (reference sequence). The CDR3 is 13 residues long. Between the trimmed V and J ends, which lost 3 bases and 4 bases, there was a span of 10 bases. The CDR3 is CAWRGNTYNEQFF. CDR3 coding DNA: TGTGCCTGGAGGGGGAACACTTACAATGAGCAGTTCTTC.

This clonotype came up a few times. A much larger clone differs by one base, so this may be a read error. For the CDR3, the DNA is TGTGCCAGCAGGGAGTTCACTGGAGCTTTCTTT. Translation gives CASREFTGAFF. The chain combines TRBV12-3 or TRBV12-4 with TRBJ1-1, with no clear D. CDR3 length equals 11 residues.

Of note for this clonotype: A much larger clone differs from this one at a single base, so this may be a read error. The chain couples TRBV7-2 to TRBJ1-1; possibly TRBD1 for D (6 bases). The CDR3 runs 14 residues. Germline-derived CDR1 and CDR2 are SGHTA and FQGNSA. The V and J ends lost 4 bases and 4 bases respectively, with 13 bases between them. In nucleotides, the CDR3 is TGTGCCAGCAGCTCACGCCAGGGGTGCACTGAAGCTTTCTTT. Protein sequence: CASSSRQGCTEAFF. Supplemented by reference TRBV7-2 and TRBJ1-1, the full variable domain reads GAGVSQSPSNKVTEKGKDVELRCDPISGHTALYWYRQSLGQGLEFLIYFQGNSAPDKSGLPSDRFSAERTGGSVSTLTIQRTQQEDSAVYLCASSSRQGCTEAFFGQGTRLTVV.

The sample holds many counts of this clonotype. J is TRBJ1-1 and V is TRBV4-2, with D possibly matching TRBD1 (6 bases). This CDR3 spans 15 amino acids. Germline V CDR1 and CDR2: LGHNA, YNFKEQ. V lost 3 bases and J 6 bases, leaving 17 bases between the germline ends. The CDR3 reads CASSQPGHKGAEAFF. The CDR3 region has the DNA TGTGCCAGCAGCCAGCCGGGACACAAGGGCGCTGAAGCTTTCTTT.

This clonotype appeared a single time. Since a much larger clone is just one base distant, this may be a read error. J is TRBJ2-1 and V is TRBV11-2, with 13 bases lining up with TRBD2. V gave up 5 bases and J gave up 6 bases; unmatched junction bases: 4. The CDR3 loop spans 15 amino acids. In germline, CDR1 is SGHAT, CDR2 FQNNGV. Here the CDR3 reads CASSPRTSGSNEQFF. In nucleotides, the CDR3 is TGTGCCAGCAGCCCACGGACTAGCGGGAGCAATGAGCAGTTCTTC.

This clonotype was detected only a few times. The V call is TRBV6-1, the J call TRBJ2-3, with D tentatively TRBD2 (6 bases). CDR3 length equals 13 residues. The germline V and J ends were trimmed by 7 bases and 6 bases, with 14 bases remaining between them. Germline-derived CDR1 and CDR2 are MNHNS and SASEGT. The CDR3 loop reads CASTEIAADTQYF. For the CDR3, the DNA is TGTGCCAGCACCGAGATAGCGGCCGATACGCAGTATTTT.